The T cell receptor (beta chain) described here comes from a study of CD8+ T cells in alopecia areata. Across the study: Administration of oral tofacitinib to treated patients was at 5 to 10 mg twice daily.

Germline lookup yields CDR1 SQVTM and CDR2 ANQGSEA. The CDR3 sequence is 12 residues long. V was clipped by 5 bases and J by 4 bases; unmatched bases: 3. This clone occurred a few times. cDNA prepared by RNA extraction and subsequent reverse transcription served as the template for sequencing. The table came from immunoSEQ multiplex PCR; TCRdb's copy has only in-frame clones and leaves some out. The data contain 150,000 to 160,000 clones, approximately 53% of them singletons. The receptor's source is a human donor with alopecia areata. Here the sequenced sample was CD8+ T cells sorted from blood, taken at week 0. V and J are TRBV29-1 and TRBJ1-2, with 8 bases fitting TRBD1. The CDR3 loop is CSVRDRSYGYTF. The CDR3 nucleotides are TGCAGCGTTAGGGACAGGAGCTATGGCTACACCTTC.